These T cell receptor beta chains were read from a single sample in a study of cytomegalovirus exposure and HLA in healthy donors. Produced via immunoSEQ multiplex PCR; TCRdb's table is partial and in-frame only. Of 100,000 to 150,000 clones listed, approximately 10% are singletons. The material sequenced was PBMCs. The receptors were gathered from a woman aged 18-29 years in good health and CMV-seropositive. Each CDR3 is given with its conserved first and last residue.

>TRBV6-4|TRBJ2-1
CASSESSSSEQFF
>TRBV5-6|TRBJ2-3
CASSLSGLAGVDTQYF
>TRBV19|TRBJ2-5
CASSIDGLRRETQYF
>TRBV5-6|TRBJ2-1
CASSLGDRDDNEQFF
>TRBV6-6|TRBJ2-7
CASSYSTGSTYEQYF
>TRBV7-6|TRBJ1-4
CASSLDPAGAEKLFF
>TRBV29-1|TRBJ2-1
CSVPLSGRAQDEQFF
>TRBV7-9|TRBJ2-6
CASSSGTGGAGANVLTF
>TRBV14|TRBJ2-1
CASSQLGVAGPNEQFF
>TRBV7-9|TRBJ2-7
CASSDNYEQYF
>TRBV6-1|TRBJ1-3
CASSAPGTVDRNTIYF
>TRBV4-1|TRBJ2-3
CASSRSTGTNTDTQYF
>TRBV28|TRBJ2-7
CASSFREQYF
>TRBV5-6|TRBJ2-7
CASSGTGGGYEQYF
>TRBV19|TRBJ1-1
CASTPGAPKADTEAFF
>TRBV15|TRBJ1-1
CATSRENPGAFF
>TRBV10-3|TRBJ2-7
CAISPGLASEQYF
>TRBV6-5|TRBJ1-4
CASSYSTATNEKLFF
>TRBV19|TRBJ1-1
CASSLPGTEAFF
>TRBV6-5|-
CASSYSTGFEQYF
>TRBV30|TRBJ2-1
CAWMRFRGDEQFF
>TRBV28|TRBJ2-7
CASGKQGPYEQYF
>TRBV2|TRBJ2-2
CASSVLGGDTGELFF
>TRBV6-1|TRBJ1-1
CASIQSPLNTEAFF
>TRBV7-2|TRBJ2-2
CASSFAGGTNTGELFF
>TRBV28|TRBJ2-3
CASSFSTTDTQYF
>TRBV7-9|TRBJ2-6
CASLYANVLTF
>TRBV19|TRBJ2-1
CASSVRDRYNEQFF
>TRBV6-1|TRBJ1-5
CASSESRMAGVLQPQHF
>TRBV4-1|TRBJ2-2
CASSLHELTGELFF
>TRBV7-8|TRBJ2-7
CASSLVDGHYEQYF
>TRBV6-6|TRBJ2-7
CASSGSTPVEQYF
>TRBV28|TRBJ2-7
CASSLYGSRDFSASEQYF
>TRBV5-1|TRBJ2-3
CASSTGLAGLPTQYF
>TRBV6-6|TRBJ2-5
CATTSGSFEQYF
>TRBV6-4|TRBJ2-2
CASSDLSAGELFF
>TRBV28|TRBJ2-7
CASSSVREQYF
>TRBV19|TRBJ1-1
CASTQSRILGQGKSWNTEAFF
>TRBV14|TRBJ1-1
CASSSWWSGNTEAFF
>TRBV28|TRBJ2-1
CASSALETLYYNEQFF
>TRBV7-9|TRBJ2-5
CASGTGLVETQYF
>TRBV7-6|TRBJ2-7
CASSLAGPGSEQYF
>TRBV28|TRBJ1-2
CASSLGIRGPGYTF
>TRBV11-2|TRBJ2-7
CASSPGTSGRALTYEQYF
>TRBV30|TRBJ2-7
CALDGSGYEQYF
>TRBV5-1|TRBJ1-5
CASSPGEGNQPQHF
>TRBV2|TRBJ1-2
CASHDRDGYTF
>TRBV14|TRBJ2-3
CASSQVLGTDTQYF
>TRBV12-2|TRBJ2-7
CASRLVGRQGAGNCYEQYF
>TRBV5-1|TRBJ1-1
CASSLTGALTEAFF
>TRBV5-6|TRBJ2-3
CASSLARRWGLDVTDTQYF
>TRBV11-2|TRBJ2-5
CASSLNSGGPETQYF
>TRBV21-1|TRBJ2-1
CASSKERDNEQFF
>TRBV4-1|TRBJ2-5
CASSRLGQGMGDQETQYF
>TRBV28|TRBJ2-2
CASSLVREGPGELFF